A single T cell receptor beta chain is shown here with its context. Its antigen is currently unknown. CDR1 is LGHNA and CDR2 is YNFKEQ in the germline V gene. The CDR3 consists of 11 residues. Amplification used two nested PCRs: 15 to 20 cycles, then 8 to 10 cycles, on TCRalpha/TCRbeta cDNA. Each CDR3 protein gets one entry in TCRdb, which reprocessed the 5' RACE reads and gives no DNA. This sample's clone table lists a few hundred thousand distinct CDR3 sequences. The sample is drawn from a study of monozygotic twins with inflammatory bowel disease. Study-wide results and caveats: Healthy twins shared more clonotypes with others than IBD patients, most markedly active ones. Repertoire likeness was no different across concordant and discordant twins, perhaps owing to restricted power.

The sequence derives from a human donor with ulcerative colitis or Crohn's disease, or a healthy co-twin of an affected twin (not recorded which). This chain connects TRBV4-2 to TRBJ2-3; without DNA, the TCRdb call of TRBD1 cannot be checked. Input material: blood. The CDR3 sequence is CASRLDRGQYF.